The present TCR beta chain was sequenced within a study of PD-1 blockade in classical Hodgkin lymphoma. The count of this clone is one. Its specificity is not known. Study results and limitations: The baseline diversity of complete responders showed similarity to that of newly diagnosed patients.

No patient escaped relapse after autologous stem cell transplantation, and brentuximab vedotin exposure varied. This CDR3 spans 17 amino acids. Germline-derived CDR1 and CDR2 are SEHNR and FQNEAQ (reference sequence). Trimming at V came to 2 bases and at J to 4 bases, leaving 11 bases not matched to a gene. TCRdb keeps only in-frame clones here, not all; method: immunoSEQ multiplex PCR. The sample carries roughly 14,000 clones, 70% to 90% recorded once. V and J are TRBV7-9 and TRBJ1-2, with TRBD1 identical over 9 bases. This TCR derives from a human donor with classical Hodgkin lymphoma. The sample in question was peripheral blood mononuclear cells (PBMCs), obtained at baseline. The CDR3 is CASSLPSGQGEPYGYTF. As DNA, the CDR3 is TGTGCCAGCAGCTTACCCTCGGGACAGGGCGAGCCCTATGGCTACACCTTC.